These 8 T cell receptor beta chains originate from one sample sequenced in a study of T cells in Graves' hyperthyroidism and ophthalmopathy. What was amplified from RNA transcripts were TCR beta CDR3 regions. First-round RT-PCR with HTBI primers amplified the TCR CDR3 region. One entry per CDR3 protein results from TCRdb running MiXCR on the multiplex PCR reads. The sample carries hundreds of thousands of distinct CDR3 sequences, 12% to 15% recorded once. The sequencing sample was made of blood. These TCRs come from a woman in her late teens or twenties with Graves' hyperthyroidism.

This clonotype has more than one count but fewer than ten. J is TRBJ2-7 and V is TRBV28; the D gene is possibly TRBD1 (6 bases). Trimming cost V 2 bases and J 4 bases, with 15 bases left between them. From germline, CDR1 is MDHEN and CDR2 SYDVKM. CDR3 length: 15 residues. The CDR3 DNA is TGTGCCAGCAGTTTACGGGCAGGGGCGCGGTACGAGCAGTACTTC. Residues: CASSLRAGARYEQYF.

This clonotype came up many times. The genes are TRBV24-1 and TRBJ2-7; 9 bases align to TRBD2. The CDR3 contains 16 residues. Germline CDR1 and CDR2: KGHDR and SFDVKD. The trim removed 5 bases at V and 6 bases at J, leaving 13 bases unmatched. CDR3 amino acids: CATSGGSSGSLSEQYF. CDR3 nucleotides: TGTGCCACCAGTGGCGGGAGTAGCGGGAGCTTGAGCGAGCAGTACTTC.

The rearrangement links TRBV6-1 to TRBJ2-7; possible D gene TRBD1, 6 bases. The V and J ends lost 10 bases and 5 bases respectively, with 15 bases between them. Germline assignment: CDR1 MNHNS and CDR2 SASEGT. This CDR3 contains 12 residues. The CDR3 nucleotides read TGTGCCACCCTCGGGACAACCAACGAGCAGTACTTC. Its translation: CATLGTTNEQYF.

This clonotype was counted many times. A junction end diverges from the germline sequence, so it may reflect a read error. The chain combines TRBV10-3 with TRBJ2-5; 7 bases align to TRBD2. Germline V lookup: CDR1 ENHRY, CDR2 SYGVKD. The CDR3 extends over 13 amino acids. The CDR3 reads CAISRDYQEAQYF. The CDR3 bases are TGTGCCATCAGCCGGGACTACCAAGAGGCCCAGTACTTC.

This clonotype has at least ten counts. V is TRBV5-6 and J is TRBJ2-3; unclear D gene. Trimming removed 0 bases from V and 0 bases from J, with 8 bases in between. Germline values: CDR1 SGHDT, CDR2 YYEEEE. This CDR3 contains 15 residues. The DNA for the CDR3 is TGTGCCAGCAGCTTGGGACGGTTTAGCACAGATACGCAGTATTTT. Its protein is CASSLGRFSTDTQYF.

This clonotype has at least ten counts. The rearrangement uses TRBV30 and TRBJ2-4; no clear D gene. The CDR3 covers 14 residues. The germline V gene has CDR1 GTSNPN and CDR2 SVGIG (reference sequence). Trimming removed 3 bases at V and 0 bases at J, with 9 bases between. CDR3 residues: CAWSRNLAKNIQYF. The CDR3, as DNA: TGTGCCTGGAGCCGGAACTTAGCCAAAAACATTCAGTACTTC. Variable domain in full (rest from reference TRBV30 and TRBJ2-4): SQTIHQWPATLVQPVGSPLSLECTVEGTSNPNLYWYRQAAGRGLQLLFYSVGIGQISSEVPQNLSASRPQDRQFILSSKKLLLSDSGFYLCAWSRNLAKNIQYFGAGTRLSVL.

V and J are TRBV20-1 and TRBJ1-6; D is perhaps TRBD1 (5 bases). V dropped 5 bases and J dropped 6 bases, with 17 bases sitting between them. In germline, CDR1 is DFQATT, CDR2 SNEGSKA (reference sequence). CDR3 length equals 15 residues. Written as DNA, the CDR3 is TGCAGTGCTGGGGACCCAACGGTCGGTAATTCACCCCTCCACTTT. Translating it yields CSAGDPTVGNSPLHF.

The V gene is TRBV29-1, the J gene TRBJ1-1; 8 bases align to TRBD1. The germline V gene has CDR1 SQVTM and CDR2 ANQGSEA. The V gene end was trimmed by 7 bases and the J gene end by 7 bases; junction bases not matched to a gene: 2. This CDR3 is built from 10 residues. CDR3 DNA: TGCAGCGACGACAGGGGTGAAGCTTTCTTT. It specifies CSDDRGEAFF.